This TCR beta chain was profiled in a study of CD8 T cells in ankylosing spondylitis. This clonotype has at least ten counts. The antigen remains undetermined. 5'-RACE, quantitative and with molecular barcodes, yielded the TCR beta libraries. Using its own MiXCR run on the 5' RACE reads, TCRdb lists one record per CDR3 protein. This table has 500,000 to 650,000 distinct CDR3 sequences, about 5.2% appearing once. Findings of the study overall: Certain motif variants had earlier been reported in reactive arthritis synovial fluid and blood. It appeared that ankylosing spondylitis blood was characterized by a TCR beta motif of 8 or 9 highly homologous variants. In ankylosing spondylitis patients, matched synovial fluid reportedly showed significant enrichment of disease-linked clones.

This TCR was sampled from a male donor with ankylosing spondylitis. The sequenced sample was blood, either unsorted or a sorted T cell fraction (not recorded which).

CDR3 residues: CASSLVQYNSPLHF. The CDR3 DNA reads as TGTGCCAGCAGTTTGGTCCAATATAATTCACCCCTCCACTTT. The V and J genes are TRBV28 and TRBJ1-6; no firm D call. This CDR3 contains 14 residues. Germline values: CDR1 MDHEN, CDR2 SYDVKM. The V end lost 3 bases, the J end lost 4 bases, and 7 bases lay between the germline ends.